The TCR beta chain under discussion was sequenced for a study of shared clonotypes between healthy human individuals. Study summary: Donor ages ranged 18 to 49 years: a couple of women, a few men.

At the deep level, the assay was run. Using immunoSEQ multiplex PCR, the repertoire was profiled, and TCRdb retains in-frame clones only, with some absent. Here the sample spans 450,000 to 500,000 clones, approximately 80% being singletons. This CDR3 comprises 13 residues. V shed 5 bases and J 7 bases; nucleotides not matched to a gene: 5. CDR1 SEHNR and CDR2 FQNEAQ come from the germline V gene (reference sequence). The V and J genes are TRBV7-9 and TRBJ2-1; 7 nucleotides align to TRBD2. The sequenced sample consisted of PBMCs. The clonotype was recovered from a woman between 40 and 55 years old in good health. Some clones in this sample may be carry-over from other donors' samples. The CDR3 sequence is CASSPRGGNEQFF. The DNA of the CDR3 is TGTGCCAGCAGCCCTAGGGGAGGGAATGAGCAGTTCTTC.